This TCR beta chain emerged from a study of T-cell reconstitution after alpha-beta-depleted transplantation in children. Study-wide results and caveats: One year post-transplant, T-cell counts and diversity were largely derived from T cells produced anew. As was reported, about two months after transplant, alpha-beta T cells came from several hundred expanded graft clones. In some patients, recipient T cells and intrathymic progenitors surviving conditioning explained high day-60 diversity.

This clonotype has a count of ten or more. As yet, its antigen is unknown. Researchers prepared the TCRbeta library using unique molecular identifiers, the study reports. TCRdb analysed the PCR reads with MiXCR anew, one entry per CDR3 protein. There are approximately 1,000,000 distinct CDR3 sequences in the sample; less than 30% occur only once, and roughly 30% lies in the top ten. The source was PBMCs, mostly from graft donor cells, collected 360 days after TCRalphabeta/CD19-depleted stem cell transplant. The receptor was derived from a boy under two years old who had a stem cell transplant for SCID, so the T cells may come from the graft donor.

CDR3 bases: TGTGCCAGCAGCGTGTGGCAAAGCCACGAGCAGTACTTC. This codes for CASSVWQSHEQYF. This chain connects TRBV7-2 to TRBJ2-7; D is ambiguous. Trimming stripped 5 bases from V and 5 bases from J, with 13 bases between. Germline V lookup: CDR1 SGHTA, CDR2 FQGNSA. This CDR3 spans 13 amino acids. Using reference TRBV7-2 and TRBJ2-7 for the parts outside the CDR3, the full variable domain is GAGVSQSPSNKVTEKGKDVELRCDPISGHTALYWYRQSLGQGLEFLIYFQGNSAPDKSGLPSDRFSAERTGGSVSTLTIQRTQQEDSAVYLCASSVWQSHEQYFGPGTRLTVT.